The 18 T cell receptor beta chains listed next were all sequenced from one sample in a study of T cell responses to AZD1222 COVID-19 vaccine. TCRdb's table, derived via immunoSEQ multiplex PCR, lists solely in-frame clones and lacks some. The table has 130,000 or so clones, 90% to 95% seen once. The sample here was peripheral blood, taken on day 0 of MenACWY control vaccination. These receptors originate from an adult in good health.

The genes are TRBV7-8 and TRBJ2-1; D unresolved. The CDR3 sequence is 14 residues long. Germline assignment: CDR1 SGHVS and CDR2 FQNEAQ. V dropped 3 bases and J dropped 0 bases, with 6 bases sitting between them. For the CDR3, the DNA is TGTGCCAGCAGCTTTGATGCCTCCTACAATGAGCAGTTCTTC. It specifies CASSFDASYNEQFF.

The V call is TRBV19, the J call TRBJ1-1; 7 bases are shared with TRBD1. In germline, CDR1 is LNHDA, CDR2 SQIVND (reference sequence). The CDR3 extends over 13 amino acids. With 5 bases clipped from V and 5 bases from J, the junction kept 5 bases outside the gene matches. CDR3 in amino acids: CASSRGQSTEAFF. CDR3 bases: TGTGCCAGTAGTCGGGGACAGAGTACTGAAGCTTTCTTT.

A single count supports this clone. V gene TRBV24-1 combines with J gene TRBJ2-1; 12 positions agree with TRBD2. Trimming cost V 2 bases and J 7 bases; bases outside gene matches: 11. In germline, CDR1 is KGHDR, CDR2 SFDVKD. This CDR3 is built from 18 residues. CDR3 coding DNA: TGTGCCACCAGTGATTCCCGGCTAGCGGGAGGGCCGGGGAATGAGCAGTTCTTC. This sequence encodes CATSDSRLAGGPGNEQFF.

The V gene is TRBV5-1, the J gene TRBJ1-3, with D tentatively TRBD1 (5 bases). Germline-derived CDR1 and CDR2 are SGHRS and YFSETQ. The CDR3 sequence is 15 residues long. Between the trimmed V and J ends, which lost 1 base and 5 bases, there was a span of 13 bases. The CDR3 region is CASSLKGPGRNTIYF. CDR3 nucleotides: TGCGCCAGCAGCTTGAAGGGGCCTGGGAGAAACACCATATATTTT. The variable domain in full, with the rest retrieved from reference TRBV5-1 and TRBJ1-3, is KAGVTQTPRYLIKTRGQQVTLSCSPISGHRSVSWYQQTPGQGLQFLFEYFSETQRNKGNFPGRFSGRQFSNSRSEMNVSTLELGDSALYLCASSLKGPGRNTIYFGEGSWLTVV.

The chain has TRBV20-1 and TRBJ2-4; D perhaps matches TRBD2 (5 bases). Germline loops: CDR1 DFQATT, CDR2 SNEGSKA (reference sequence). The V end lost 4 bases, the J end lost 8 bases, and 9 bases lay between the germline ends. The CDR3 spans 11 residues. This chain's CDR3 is CSATSPDIQYF. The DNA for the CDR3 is TGCAGTGCTACTAGCCCTGACATTCAGTACTTC.

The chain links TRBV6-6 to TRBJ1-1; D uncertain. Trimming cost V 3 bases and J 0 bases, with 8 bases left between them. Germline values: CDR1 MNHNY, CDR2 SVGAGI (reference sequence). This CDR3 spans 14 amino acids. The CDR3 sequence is CASSYDEVNTEAFF. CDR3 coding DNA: TGTGCCAGCAGTTATGACGAGGTGAACACTGAAGCTTTCTTT.

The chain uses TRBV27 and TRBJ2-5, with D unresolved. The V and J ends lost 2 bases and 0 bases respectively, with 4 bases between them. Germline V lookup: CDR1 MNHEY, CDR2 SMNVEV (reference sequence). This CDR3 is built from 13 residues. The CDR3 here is CASSLNYQETQYF. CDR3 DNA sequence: TGTGCCAGCAGTTTAAACTACCAAGAGACCCAGTACTTC.

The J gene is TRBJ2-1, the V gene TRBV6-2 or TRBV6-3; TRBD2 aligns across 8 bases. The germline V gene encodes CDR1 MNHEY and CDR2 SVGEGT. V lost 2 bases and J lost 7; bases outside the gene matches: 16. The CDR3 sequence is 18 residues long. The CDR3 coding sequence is TGTGCCAGCAGTTACGTAGCGGGGATTCTTCTTGAACAAAATGAGCAGTTCTTC. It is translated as CASSYVAGILLEQNEQFF.

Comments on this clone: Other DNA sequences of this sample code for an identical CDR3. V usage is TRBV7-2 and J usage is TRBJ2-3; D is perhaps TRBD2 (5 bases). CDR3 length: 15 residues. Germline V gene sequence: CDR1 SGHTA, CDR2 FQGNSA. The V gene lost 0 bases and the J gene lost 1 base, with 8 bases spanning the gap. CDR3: CASSLASGGTDTQYF. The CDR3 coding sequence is TGTGCCAGCAGCTTAGCCAGCGGAGGCACAGATACGCAGTATTTT.

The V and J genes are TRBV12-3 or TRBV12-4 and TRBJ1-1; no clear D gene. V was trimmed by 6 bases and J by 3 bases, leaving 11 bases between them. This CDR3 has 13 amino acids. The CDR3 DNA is TGTGCCAGCAGGAGGTTCCCCGACACTGAAGCTTTCTTT. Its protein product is CASRRFPDTEAFF.

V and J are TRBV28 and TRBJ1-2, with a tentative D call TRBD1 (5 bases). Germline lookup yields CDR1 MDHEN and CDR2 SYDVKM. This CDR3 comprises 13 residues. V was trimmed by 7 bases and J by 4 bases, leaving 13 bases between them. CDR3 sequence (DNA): TGTGCCAGCAAGGGACCTTACACCTATGGCTACACCTTC. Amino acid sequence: CASKGPYTYGYTF.

The CDR3 region is CASSQFITSGGGDTQYF. CDR3 nucleotide sequence: TGCGCCAGCAGCCAATTTATTACTAGCGGGGGGGGAGATACGCAGTATTTT. The chain has TRBV4-3 and TRBJ2-3; TRBD2 agrees at 13 bases. This CDR3 is built from 17 residues. Germline V gene sequence: CDR1 LGHNA, CDR2 YSLEER. After removal of 2 bases from V and 5 bases from J, the junction contained 7 bases not matched to a gene.

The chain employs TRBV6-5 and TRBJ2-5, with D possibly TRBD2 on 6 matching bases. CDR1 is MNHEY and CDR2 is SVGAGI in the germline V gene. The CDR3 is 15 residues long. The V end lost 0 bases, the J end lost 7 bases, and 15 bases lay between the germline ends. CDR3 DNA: TGTGCCAGCAGTTACTCGTCTTCGACCGGGGGGACCCAGTACTTC. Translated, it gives CASSYSSSTGGTQYF.

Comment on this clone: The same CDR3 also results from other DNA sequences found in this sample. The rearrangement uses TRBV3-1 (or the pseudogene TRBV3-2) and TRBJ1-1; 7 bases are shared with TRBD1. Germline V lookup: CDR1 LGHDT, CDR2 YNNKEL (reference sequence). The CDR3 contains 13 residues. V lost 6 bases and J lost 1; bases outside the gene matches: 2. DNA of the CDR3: TGTGCCAGCAGTCGACAGGGGAACACTGAAGCTTTCTTT. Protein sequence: CASSRQGNTEAFF.

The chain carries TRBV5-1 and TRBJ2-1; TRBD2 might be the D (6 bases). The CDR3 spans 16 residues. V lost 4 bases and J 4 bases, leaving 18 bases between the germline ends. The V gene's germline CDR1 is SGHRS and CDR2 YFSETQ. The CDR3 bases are TGCGCCAGCAGCCGCGGGGCTCTTACTAAATACAATGAGCAGTTCTTC. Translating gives CASSRGALTKYNEQFF. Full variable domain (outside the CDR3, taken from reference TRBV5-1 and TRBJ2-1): KAGVTQTPRYLIKTRGQQVTLSCSPISGHRSVSWYQQTPGQGLQFLFEYFSETQRNKGNFPGRFSGRQFSNSRSEMNVSTLELGDSALYLCASSRGALTKYNEQFFGPGTRLTVL.

CDR3 residues: CASGIGAGGQPQHF. The CDR3 nucleotides read TGTGCTAGTGGGATCGGGGCAGGGGGACAGCCCCAGCATTTT. This chain links TRBV12-5 with TRBJ1-5, with TRBD1 matching 7 bases. The junction had 9 bases not matched to a gene; V was cut back by 6 bases and J by 7 bases. The CDR3 sequence is 14 residues long. In germline, CDR1 is LGHNT, CDR2 FRNRAP.

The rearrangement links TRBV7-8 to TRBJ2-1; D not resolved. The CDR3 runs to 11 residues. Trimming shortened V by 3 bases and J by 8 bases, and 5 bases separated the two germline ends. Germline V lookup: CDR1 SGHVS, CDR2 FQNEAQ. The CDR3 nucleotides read TGTGCCAGCAGCTTTGGGGATGAGCAGTTCTTC. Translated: CASSFGDEQFF.

DNA of the CDR3: TGTGCCAGCGTCAGTGGAAACACCATATATTTT. It codes for CASVSGNTIYF. V and J are TRBV27 and TRBJ1-3; D call uncertain. The CDR3 sequence is 11 residues long. Germline assignment: CDR1 MNHEY and CDR2 SMNVEV (reference sequence). The V end was cut by 8 bases, the J end by 3 bases, with 5 bases between.